A selection of T cell receptor beta chains follows, all from one sample in a study of T cells in Graves' hyperthyroidism and ophthalmopathy. TCRdb reprocessed the multiplex PCR reads via MiXCR and lists one record per CDR3 protein. The sample has approximately 600,000 distinct CDR3 sequences, more than 20% seen once; the top ten hold 30% to 40%. The source material was blood. Every receptor here comes from a man under 40 with Graves' ophthalmopathy. CDR3s include the opening cysteine and the closing phenylalanine or tryptophan. D genes are given only for firm matches. Size values are once, few and many counts, or a class for expanded clones, and some rows have none.

J gene: TRBJ2-3
V gene: TRBV7-2
clone size: few
D gene: NA
CDR3 protein: CASSTTSSDRGTDTQYF
CDR3 DNA: TGTGCCAGCAGCACGACCTCGAGTGATCGGGGCACAGATACGCAGTATTTT

J gene: TRBJ1-5
V gene: TRBV27
clone size: NA
D gene: TRBD1
CDR3 protein: CASSPWTGNSNQPQHF
CDR3 DNA: TGTGCCAGCAGTCCTTGGACAGGAAATAGCAATCAGCCCCAGCATTTT

J gene: TRBJ1-1
V gene: TRBV6-5
clone size: few
D gene: NA
CDR3 protein: CASSYLSSGGPPVSAFF
CDR3 DNA: TGTGCCAGCAGTTACTTATCTTCGGGGGGGCCCCCGGTGTCGGCTTTCTTT

J gene: TRBJ1-2
V gene: TRBV9
clone size: NA
D gene: NA
CDR3 protein: CASSVVQDHGYTF
CDR3 DNA: TGTGCCAGCAGCGTAGTACAGGATCATGGCTACACCTTC

J gene: TRBJ1-4
V gene: TRBV2
clone size: many
D gene: NA
CDR3 protein: CASSARPIPATATNEKLFF
CDR3 DNA: TGTGCCAGCAGTGCTCGACCAATCCCAGCAACGGCAACTAATGAAAAACTGTTTTTT

J gene: TRBJ2-3
V gene: TRBV7-8
clone size: NA
D gene: NA
CDR3 protein: CASSLELSLVSDTQYF
CDR3 DNA: TGTGCCAGCAGCTTAGAGCTCTCCTTAGTCTCAGATACGCAGTATTTT

J gene: TRBJ1-5
V gene: TRBV5-5
clone size: many
D gene: NA
CDR3 protein: CASSLGATGFYQPQHF
CDR3 DNA: TGTGCCAGCAGCTTGGGAGCTACAGGGTTTTATCAGCCCCAGCATTTT

J gene: TRBJ2-7
V gene: TRBV5-1
clone size: few
D gene: NA
CDR3 protein: CASRLTGPEQYF
CDR3 DNA: TGCGCCAGCAGGCTAACAGGGCCCGAGCAGTACTTC

J gene: TRBJ2-1
V gene: TRBV28
clone size: NA
D gene: NA
CDR3 protein: CASSLQGGGEQFF
CDR3 DNA: TGTGCCAGCAGTCTACAGGGGGGGGGTGAGCAGTTCTTC

J gene: TRBJ2-7
V gene: TRBV6-2/TRBV6-3
clone size: few
D gene: TRBD2
CDR3 protein: CASTSGRYEQYF
CDR3 DNA: TGTGCCAGCACTAGCGGGAGATACGAGCAGTACTTC

J gene: TRBJ2-1
V gene: TRBV4-1
clone size: few
D gene: TRBD2
CDR3 protein: CASSHGTNNEQFF
CDR3 DNA: TGCGCCAGCAGCCACGGGACTAATAATGAGCAGTTCTTC

J gene: TRBJ2-5
V gene: TRBV2
clone size: many
D gene: TRBD1
CDR3 protein: CASSAVKQGAKSETQYF
CDR3 DNA: TGTGCCAGCAGTGCTGTCAAACAGGGGGCGAAATCGGAGACCCAGTACTTC

J gene: TRBJ1-1
V gene: TRBV12-3/TRBV12-4
clone size: few
D gene: TRBD1
CDR3 protein: CASSFFPGTENTEAFF
CDR3 DNA: TGTGCCAGCAGTTTCTTTCCGGGGACAGAGAACACTGAAGCTTTCTTT

J gene: TRBJ1-1
V gene: TRBV6-1
clone size: many
D gene: NA
CDR3 protein: CASGGGTEAFF
CDR3 DNA: TGTGCCAGCGGTGGAGGAACTGAAGCTTTCTTT

J gene: TRBJ2-7
V gene: TRBV11-2
clone size: many
D gene: TRBD1
CDR3 protein: CASSFPTGYWDRVHEQYF
CDR3 DNA: TGTGCCAGCAGCTTTCCAACTGGGTATTGGGACAGGGTGCACGAGCAGTACTTC

J gene: TRBJ2-1
V gene: TRBV5-6
clone size: NA
D gene: NA
CDR3 protein: CASSLLSSGLRNEQFF
CDR3 DNA: TGTGCCAGCAGCTTGCTTTCCTCCGGGCTTAGGAATGAGCAGTTCTTC

J gene: TRBJ2-7
V gene: TRBV28
clone size: NA
D gene: TRBD2
CDR3 protein: CASRVLGLAGGSLEQYF
CDR3 DNA: TGTGCCAGCAGGGTACTGGGACTAGCGGGAGGCTCCTTGGAGCAGTACTTC

J gene: TRBJ2-2
V gene: TRBV7-9
clone size: NA
D gene: NA
CDR3 protein: CASSSERLPNTGELFF
CDR3 DNA: TGTGCCAGCAGCTCCGAGCGGCTTCCGAACACCGGGGAGCTGTTTTTT

J gene: TRBJ2-2
V gene: TRBV12-3/TRBV12-4
clone size: NA
D gene: TRBD2
CDR3 protein: CASSPRQRETSGELFF
CDR3 DNA: TGTGCCAGCAGTCCCCGACAGCGGGAAACGTCCGGGGAGCTGTTTTTT

J gene: TRBJ2-7
V gene: TRBV18
clone size: once
D gene: TRBD2
CDR3 protein: CASSPPSGRIDEQYF
CDR3 DNA: TGTGCCAGCTCACCACCTAGCGGGAGAATCGACGAGCAGTACTTC

J gene: TRBJ2-7
V gene: TRBV6-1
clone size: many
D gene: TRBD2
CDR3 protein: CASTYRAGGYEQYF
CDR3 DNA: TGTGCCAGCACCTACCGCGCGGGAGGCTACGAGCAGTACTTC

J gene: TRBJ2-7
V gene: TRBV10-3
clone size: few
D gene: NA
CDR3 protein: CAISESGAYEQYF
CDR3 DNA: TGTGCCATCAGTGAGTCCGGCGCCTACGAGCAGTACTTC

J gene: TRBJ2-6
V gene: TRBV11-2
clone size: NA
D gene: NA
CDR3 protein: CASSPNTGYGANVLTF
CDR3 DNA: TGTGCCAGCAGCCCGAATACAGGGTATGGGGCCAACGTCCTGACTTTC

J gene: TRBJ2-1
V gene: TRBV25-1
clone size: NA
D gene: TRBD2
CDR3 protein: CASSAGGRGGYNEQFF
CDR3 DNA: TGTGCCAGCAGTGCGGGAGGGCGTGGGGGCTACAATGAGCAGTTCTTC

J gene: TRBJ1-5
V gene: TRBV28
clone size: NA
D gene: NA
CDR3 protein: CASSLTGNRNQPQHF
CDR3 DNA: TGTGCCAGCAGCCTGACAGGCAATAGGAATCAGCCCCAGCATTTT

J gene: TRBJ1-6
V gene: TRBV11-2
clone size: many
D gene: TRBD1
CDR3 protein: CASSFSRDRVNSPLHF
CDR3 DNA: TGTGCCAGCAGCTTCAGCCGGGACAGGGTTAATTCACCCCTCCACTTT

J gene: TRBJ2-7
V gene: TRBV11-1
clone size: many
D gene: NA
CDR3 protein: CASSFGRSSGEEQYF
CDR3 DNA: TGTGCCAGCAGCTTCGGACGGTCGTCGGGGGAAGAGCAGTACTTC

J gene: TRBJ2-1
V gene: TRBV27
clone size: NA
D gene: TRBD2
CDR3 protein: CASSRGLAGGGRGYNEQFF
CDR3 DNA: TGTGCCAGCAGTAGGGGACTAGCGGGAGGGGGAAGGGGGTACAATGAGCAGTTCTTC

J gene: TRBJ2-7
V gene: TRBV5-1
clone size: many
D gene: NA
CDR3 protein: CASSLGTDYEQYF
CDR3 DNA: TGCGCCAGCAGCTTGGGGACAGACTACGAGCAGTACTTC

J gene: TRBJ2-1
V gene: TRBV12-3/TRBV12-4
clone size: many
D gene: NA
CDR3 protein: CASNPDHYYNEQFF
CDR3 DNA: TGTGCCAGCAATCCGGACCACTACTACAATGAGCAGTTCTTC

J gene: TRBJ1-2
V gene: TRBV27
clone size: NA
D gene: NA
CDR3 protein: CASSFTVGGIYGYTF
CDR3 DNA: TGTGCCAGCAGTTTCACAGTGGGGGGCATCTATGGCTACACCTTC

J gene: TRBJ2-5
V gene: TRBV18
clone size: few
D gene: NA
CDR3 protein: CASSPEAGTSALTQYF
CDR3 DNA: TGTGCCAGCTCACCAGAAGCCGGGACTTCAGCCTTGACCCAGTACTTC

J gene: TRBJ1-5
V gene: TRBV12-3/TRBV12-4
clone size: many
D gene: NA
CDR3 protein: CASRDAGAYQPQHF
CDR3 DNA: TGTGCCAGCAGAGATGCAGGGGCTTATCAGCCCCAGCATTTT

J gene: TRBJ2-3
V gene: TRBV6-2/TRBV6-3
clone size: few
D gene: TRBD2
CDR3 protein: CASRRLAGGDTQYF
CDR3 DNA: TGTGCCAGCAGACGACTAGCGGGAGGGGATACGCAGTATTTT

J gene: TRBJ1-1
V gene: TRBV27
clone size: many
D gene: NA
CDR3 protein: CASSYRQSTEAFF
CDR3 DNA: TGTGCCAGCAGTTACCGACAGTCGACTGAAGCTTTCTTT

J gene: TRBJ2-2
V gene: TRBV6-1
clone size: few
D gene: NA
CDR3 protein: CASSEPGRGNTGELFF
CDR3 DNA: TGTGCCAGCAGTGAACCGGGCAGGGGAAACACCGGGGAGCTGTTTTTT

J gene: TRBJ2-1
V gene: TRBV5-1
clone size: many
D gene: TRBD1
CDR3 protein: CASSFLPRGSTGGINEQFF
CDR3 DNA: TGCGCCAGCAGTTTCCTCCCGCGGGGTTCGACAGGGGGCATCAATGAGCAGTTCTTC

J gene: TRBJ2-7
V gene: TRBV5-4
clone size: NA
D gene: NA
CDR3 protein: CASSSPEGHYEQYF
CDR3 DNA: TGTGCCAGCAGCTCACCGGAGGGCCACTACGAGCAGTACTTC

J gene: TRBJ2-2
V gene: TRBV29-1
clone size: many
D gene: NA
CDR3 protein: CSARWGGGKTGELFF
CDR3 DNA: TGCAGCGCCCGATGGGGGGGCGGGAAGACCGGGGAGCTGTTTTTT

J gene: TRBJ2-5
V gene: TRBV7-8
clone size: many
D gene: NA
CDR3 protein: CASMRRGGETQYF
CDR3 DNA: TGTGCCAGCATGCGTAGGGGAGGAGAGACCCAGTACTTC

J gene: TRBJ1-5
V gene: TRBV27
clone size: NA
D gene: NA
CDR3 protein: CASSFSDGRNQPQHF
CDR3 DNA: TGTGCCAGCAGTTTCTCTGACGGACGCAATCAGCCCCAGCATTTT

J gene: TRBJ2-3
V gene: TRBV10-1
clone size: NA
D gene: TRBD1
CDR3 protein: CASSEDRGFQDTQYF
CDR3 DNA: TGCGCCAGCAGTGAGGACAGGGGGTTCCAAGATACGCAGTATTTT

J gene: TRBJ2-1
V gene: TRBV5-6
clone size: few
D gene: TRBD2
CDR3 protein: CASSLGTSGRAGEQFF
CDR3 DNA: TGTGCCAGCAGCTTGGGGACTAGCGGGAGGGCCGGGGAGCAGTTCTTC

J gene: TRBJ2-5
V gene: TRBV18
clone size: many
D gene: NA
CDR3 protein: CASSPRAGETQYF
CDR3 DNA: TGTGCCAGCTCACCCAGGGCCGGGGAGACCCAGTACTTC